The 16 T cell receptor beta chains presented below share a single source sample, sequenced in a study of T-cell reconstitution after alpha-beta-depleted transplantation in children. Preparation of the TCRbeta library used unique molecular identifiers. TCRdb redid the calling of the PCR reads with MiXCR, one entry per CDR3 protein. The sample contains just over 950,000 distinct CDR3 sequences, about 29% of which appear only once. The sequencing used PBMCs, mostly from graft donor cells, collected 360 days after TCRalphabeta/CD19-depleted stem cell transplant. The receptor set was obtained from a boy less than two years old who had a stem cell transplant for SCID, so the T cells may come from the graft donor.

J is TRBJ2-5 and V is TRBV7-8; 14 bases are shared with TRBD2. CDR1 and CDR2 (germline): SGHVS, FQNEAQ. The CDR3 covers 20 residues. The V segment lost 5 bases and the J segment 3 bases; nucleotides outside the gene matches: 17. The CDR3 bases are TGTGCCAGCAGCAGCGCTCTCTCCCCAGGACTAGCGGGGGGCGAAGAGACCCAGTACTTC. This gives the protein CASSSALSPGLAGGEETQYF.

The CDR3 reads CSANPLGGAKWGVQFF. The CDR3 nucleotides read TGCAGTGCGAACCCATTGGGGGGGGCCAAATGGGGGGTGCAGTTCTTC. The J gene is TRBJ2-1, the V gene TRBV20-1; a possible D gene is TRBD2 (7 bases). This CDR3 contains 16 residues. The V gene lost 6 bases and the J gene lost 12 bases, with 30 bases spanning the gap. In germline, CDR1 is DFQATT, CDR2 SNEGSKA (reference sequence).

The CDR3 sequence is CSSRTRPTDEQFF. In nucleotides, the CDR3 is TGCAGCAGCAGGACTAGACCTACCGATGAGCAGTTCTTC. The gene calls are TRBV20-1 and TRBJ2-1, with 7 nucleotides matching TRBD2. CDR1 and CDR2 from the germline V gene are DFQATT and SNEGSKA (reference sequence). CDR3 length: 13 amino acids.

This clonotype was seen just once. The CDR3 bases are TGTGCCAGCAGCTTGTATGGGGCAGACCGACGATCGGAGGAAAAACTGTTTTTT. It translates to CASSLYGADRRSEEKLFF. The rearrangement links TRBV5-6 to TRBJ1-4; perhaps TRBD1 as D (5 bases). The CDR3 has 18 residues. Trimming cost V 1 base and J 8 bases, with 24 bases left between them. CDR1 and CDR2 (germline): SGHDT, YYEEEE.

The chain combines TRBV6-5 with TRBJ2-7; 16 bases are a match to TRBD2. The CDR3 is 18 amino acids. Germline V gene data show CDR1 as MNHEY and CDR2 as SVGAGI. After removal of 0 bases from V and 5 bases from J, the junction contained 7 bases not matched to a gene. CDR3 in amino acids: CASSYSGTSGGAVDEQYF. The CDR3, as DNA: TGTGCCAGCAGTTACTCAGGGACTAGCGGGGGGGCCGTCGACGAGCAGTACTTC.

This clonotype was seen ten or more times. This chain joins TRBV3-1 and TRBJ2-1; 14 nucleotides agree with TRBD2. After removal of 3 bases from V and 10 bases from J, the junction contained 5 bases not matched to a gene. This CDR3 contains 15 residues. In germline, CDR1 is LGHDT, CDR2 YNNKEL (reference sequence). In nucleotides, the CDR3 is TGTGCCAGCAGCCAGACTAGCGGGGGGGCATGGGAGCAGTTCTTC. This codes for CASSQTSGGAWEQFF.

The rearrangement joins TRBV6-1 to TRBJ2-7, with D possibly being TRBD1 or TRBD2 (6 bases each). V was shortened by 7 bases and J by 2 bases, with 21 bases between the two germline ends. The germline V gene encodes CDR1 MNHNS and CDR2 SASEGT. CDR3 length: 16 residues. Written as DNA, the CDR3 is TGTGCCAGCACGCTTCATGGGGGGCCTACCCCCTACGAGCAGTACTTC. It specifies CASTLHGGPTPYEQYF.

The rearrangement uses TRBV20-1 and TRBJ2-2; 10 nucleotides align to TRBD2. With 1 base clipped from V and 8 bases from J, the junction kept 16 bases outside the gene matches. The CDR3 totals 18 residues. In germline, CDR1 is DFQATT, CDR2 SNEGSKA (reference sequence). The CDR3 protein is CSARVEKGASGGTGELFF. The CDR3 region has the DNA TGCAGTGCTAGAGTGGAGAAAGGGGCTAGCGGGGGTACTGGGGAGCTGTTTTTT.

This clonotype has ten or more counts. The chain joins TRBV5-6 to TRBJ1-2; D might be TRBD1 (5 bases). The germline V and J ends were trimmed by 0 bases and 8 bases, with 14 bases remaining between them. CDR1 is SGHDT and CDR2 is YYEEEE in the germline V gene. The CDR3 loop spans 14 amino acids. CDR3: CASSLVPTGAGYTF. The CDR3 DNA reads as TGTGCCAGCAGCTTGGTACCCACCGGGGCCGGCTACACCTTC.

This chain connects TRBV11-1 to TRBJ2-7; D not resolved. The germline CDR1 and CDR2 sequences are SGHAT and FQDESV (reference sequence). The V end was cut by 7 bases, the J end by 1 base, with 14 bases between. The CDR3 runs 14 residues. The chain's CDR3 is CASTRIFPSYEQYF. For the CDR3, the DNA is TGTGCCAGCACCAGGATCTTCCCTTCCTACGAGCAGTACTTC.

The chain employs TRBV12-3 or TRBV12-4 and TRBJ2-3; possibly TRBD1 for D (6 bases). The CDR3 contains 13 residues. V lost 4 bases and J 6 bases, leaving 11 bases between the germline ends. CDR3 protein: CASSSLRGDTQYF. In DNA form, the CDR3 reads TGTGCCAGCAGTTCCTTAAGGGGGGATACGCAGTATTTT.

The genes are TRBV20-1 and TRBJ2-7; TRBD1 aligns across 12 bases. CDR3 size: 14 residues. V shed 0 bases, J shed 9 bases, and the junction held 6 bases outside the gene matches. Germline-derived CDR1 and CDR2 are DFQATT and SNEGSKA (reference sequence). In DNA form, the CDR3 reads TGCAGTGCTAGAGATCCGGGACAGGGGGCGCGGCAGTACTTC. It is translated as CSARDPGQGARQYF.

This sequence joins TRBV2 and TRBJ2-1, with 12 nucleotides matching TRBD2. This CDR3 has 17 residues. With V trimmed by 2 bases and J by 2 bases, 4 bases remained unmatched. Germline V CDR1 and CDR2: SNHLY, FYNNEI. The CDR3 is CASSEFLAGGAYNEQFF. As DNA, the CDR3 is TGTGCCAGCAGTGAATTTCTAGCGGGGGGGGCCTACAATGAGCAGTTCTTC. The variable domain in full, completed from reference TRBV2 and TRBJ2-1, reads EPEVTQTPSHQVTQMGQEVILRCVPISNHLYFYWYRQILGQKVEFLVSFYNNEISEKSEIFDDQFSVERPDGSNFTLKIRSTKLEDSAMYFCASSEFLAGGAYNEQFFGPGTRLTVL.

This clonotype showed up many times. The chain uses TRBV20-1 and TRBJ1-3; D gene ambiguous. The V end lost 6 bases, the J end lost 0 bases, and 6 bases lay between the germline ends. This CDR3 contains 12 residues. Germline V gene sequence: CDR1 DFQATT, CDR2 SNEGSKA (reference sequence). CDR3 region: CSASRSGNTIYF. Here the CDR3 DNA reads TGCAGTGCCAGCCGCTCTGGAAACACCATATATTTT.

The chain couples TRBV12-3 or TRBV12-4 to TRBJ2-2, with TRBD1 as a possible D gene (5 bases). With 7 bases removed from V and 4 bases from J, the gap between germline ends came to 10 bases. The CDR3 extends over 13 amino acids. In DNA, the CDR3 is TGTGCCAGCACCCTAAGGGGCACCGGGGAGCTGTTTTTT. Amino acid sequence: CASTLRGTGELFF.

The chain recombines TRBV4-1 with TRBJ2-7; 9 bases match TRBD1. Losses at the gene ends were 8 bases for V and 3 bases for J; bases not matched to a gene: 8. The CDR3 totals 14 residues. CDR1 and CDR2 (germline): MGHRA, YSYEKL. CDR3 nucleotides: TGCGCCAGCGCCATCCGGGACAGGGACTACGAGCAGTACTTC. Its protein product is CASAIRDRDYEQYF.